Listed below are T cell receptor beta chains from one sample, sequenced in a study of CD8 T cells in ankylosing spondylitis. Each CDR3 protein gets one entry after TCRdb re-called the 5' RACE reads with MiXCR. The sample has roughly 200,000 distinct CDR3 sequences; under 30% are singletons. Source material: blood, either unsorted or a sorted T cell fraction (not recorded which). The receptors here all came from a male donor with ankylosing spondylitis or in good health (not recorded which). The conserved cysteine and the conserved F or W are not part of the CDR3 here.

len,v_gene,CDR3aa
11,TRBV12-3/TRBV12-4,ASSRVQGYEQY
12,TRBV6-1,ASKRSRAVETQY
13,TRBV12-3/TRBV12-4,ASSPPSGYTGELF
9,TRBV4-3,ASSQEGKQY
15,TRBV6-2/TRBV6-3,ASSRAEGTSGRDTQY
13,TRBV9,ASSGSGQTTDTQY
10,TRBV20-1,SARRDHYEQY
12,TRBV20-1,SARGVLATDTQY
14,TRBV29-1,SVEDPVTWRGNEQF
14,TRBV5-1,ASSLAGTGGFNEQY
10,TRBV29-1,SVEPGVETQY
13,TRBV4-2,ASSQDFVGNEKLF
13,TRBV12-3/TRBV12-4,ASSLSGTILSKLF
11,TRBV20-1,SAPLAGGETQY
11,TRBV4-3,ASSPDLGETQY
13,TRBV20-1,SARDWQGAGSPLH
15,TRBV12-3/TRBV12-4,ASSFRFGGAGSYEQY
13,TRBV5-5,ASSLEGAAHYGYT
10,TRBV3-1,ASSLGTYEQY
9,TRBV29-1,SAAQGDEQY
17,TRBV4-2,ASSQGPRASGRRVDTQY
9,TRBV12-3/TRBV12-4,AIVTGLARY
13,TRBV4-2,ASSQTSGWTGELF
13,TRBV10-1,ASSDAGGGQETQY
13,TRBV7-9,ASSLNRLENNEQF
16,TRBV7-8,ASSSPHNSGRADYEQY
12,TRBV20-1,SAPRDRGIREQF
11,TRBV10-3,ATQFAPEHEQY
11,TRBV7-8,ASSLTGRDIQY
11,TRBV5-1,ASSETTYNEQF
12,TRBV5-1,ASSGSLGGSPLH
13,TRBV3-1,ASSQTSGMGHEQF
15,TRBV9,ASSAPNSGTGGEKLF
13,TRBV3-1,ASSQSGRSYNEQF
14,TRBV4-2,ASSGGRGSVGETQY
13,TRBV11-2,ASSLQTSGVNEQF
13,TRBV7-2,ASSLVGSANTEAF
12,TRBV20-1,SASWPAVVSEQF
11,TRBV29-1,SALGAGQETQY
15,TRBV4-1,ASSQVAVAGDLDTQY
12,TRBV5-1,ASSLHGTDNEQF
13,TRBV28,ASSNTGELAYEQY